The 14 T cell receptor beta chains presented below share a single source sample, sequenced in a study of spatial heterogeneity in lung cancer. Via MiXCR, TCRdb re-called the 5' RACE reads, giving one row per CDR3 protein. This sample has 51,000 or so distinct CDR3 sequences, with 7.4% found just once. Specified time point: blood at routine non-recurrence follow-up after resection. Material for sequencing was whole RNA from tumor, nontumor lung or frozen PBMC, left unsorted. The source material was PBMCs, sampled at follow-up. These receptors all come from a female donor with early-stage non-small cell lung cancer.

This clonotype was found a few times. This chain joins TRBV12-3 or TRBV12-4 and TRBJ1-4; 8 bases are shared with TRBD1. The CDR3 sequence is 16 residues long. J was trimmed by 2 bases and V by 5 bases; bases with no gene match: 7. CDR3 residues: CASSPDRGVTNEKLFF. CDR3 DNA sequence: TGTGCCAGCAGTCCCGACAGGGGAGTGACTAATGAAAAACTGTTTTTT.

This clonotype has a count of ten or more. CDR3 sequence reads: CASSFQGASNQPQHF. The DNA of the CDR3 is TGTGCCAGCAGCTTCCAGGGGGCTAGCAATCAGCCCCAGCATTTT. The chain combines TRBV7-2 with TRBJ1-5, with 8 bases identical to TRBD1. The CDR3 covers 15 residues. CDR1 and CDR2 (germline): SGHTA, FQGNSA. Unmatched junction bases numbered 1, after V lost 3 bases and J lost 0 bases.

The V call is TRBV19, the J call TRBJ2-1; D is perhaps TRBD1 (6 bases). Germline values: CDR1 LNHDA, CDR2 SQIVND (reference sequence). The CDR3 length is 15 residues. V dropped 4 bases and J dropped 7 bases, with 17 bases sitting between them. CDR3 bases: TGTGCCAGTAGTACCTTACTCGAAGGGGGTAATGAGCAGTTCTTC. Translation gives CASSTLLEGGNEQFF. The full variable domain, completed using reference TRBV19 and TRBJ2-1, is DGGITQSPKYLFRKEGQNVTLSCEQNLNHDAMYWYRQDPGQGLRLIYYSQIVNDFQKGDIAEGYSVSREKKESFPLTVTSAQKNPTAFYLCASSTLLEGGNEQFFGPGTRLTVL.

This clonotype has just one count. The CDR3 is CASSPRLAGNTDTQYF. The DNA for the CDR3 is TGCGCCAGCAGCCCGAGACTAGCGGGGAACACAGATACGCAGTATTTT. This chain links TRBV5-1 with TRBJ2-3; 11 nucleotides match TRBD2. Germline values: CDR1 SGHRS, CDR2 YFSETQ. The trim removed 4 bases at V and 2 bases at J, leaving 6 bases unmatched. CDR3 length: 16 residues.

This clonotype was recorded at least ten times. The rearrangement links TRBV7-3 to TRBJ2-3; no reliable D call. The ends were cut back, 2 bases at V and 2 bases at J, with 8 bases in the middle. Germline CDR1 and CDR2: SGHTA and FQGTGA. The CDR3 has 14 amino acids. CDR3 sequence (DNA): TGTGCCAGCAGCTTAGGCGGATACACAGATACGCAGTATTTT. As protein: CASSLGGYTDTQYF.

The sample holds a few counts of this clonotype. The V call is TRBV4-3, the J call TRBJ2-6; D remains unclear. The V gene's germline CDR1 is LGHNA and CDR2 YSLEER. The V gene lost 1 base and the J gene lost 4 bases, with 11 bases spanning the gap. This CDR3 is built from 16 residues. The CDR3 loop is CASSQASTLGANVLTF. The CDR3 DNA is TGCGCCAGCAGCCAAGCAAGTACTCTGGGGGCCAACGTCCTGACTTTC.

Only a few counts were recorded for this clonotype. The rearrangement joins TRBV28 to TRBJ2-2; 12 positions match TRBD1. Germline V gives CDR1 MDHEN, CDR2 SYDVKM. Germline trimming cut 6 bases from V and 5 bases from J; bases unmatched to any gene: 4. The CDR3 spans 15 residues. For the CDR3, the DNA is TGTGCCAGCAGGGGACAGGGGGCTAGGACCGGGGAGCTGTTTTTT. It translates to CASRGQGARTGELFF.

This clonotype was seen many times. V gene TRBV11-2 combines with J gene TRBJ2-1; D is unresolved. V lost 5 bases, J lost 0 bases, and 14 bases lay in between. This CDR3 spans 16 amino acids. Germline V gene lookup returns CDR1 SGHAT and CDR2 FQNNGV. The CDR3 nucleotides are TGTGCCAGCAGCCCCCGAGGTTTGAGCTCCTACAATGAGCAGTTCTTC. This codes for CASSPRGLSSYNEQFF.

This clonotype was recorded at least ten times. This rearrangement joins TRBV12-3 or TRBV12-4 to TRBJ2-7, with TRBD1 matching 10 bases. The trim removed 6 bases at V and 2 bases at J, leaving 7 bases unmatched. The CDR3 is 15 residues long. The CDR3 loop reads CASSPPGQGPYEQYF. CDR3 DNA: TGTGCCAGCAGCCCACCGGGACAGGGGCCCTACGAGCAGTACTTC.

This clonotype has ten or more counts. The V gene is TRBV12-3 or TRBV12-4, the J gene TRBJ2-7; TRBD2 matches 9 bases. CDR3 length equals 18 residues. J gave up 2 bases and V 4 bases, and 15 bases lay outside the gene matches. The DNA of the CDR3 is TGTGCCAGCAGTTCCCGTTGGCGGGGGGGTAGAAGGACCTACGAGCAGTACTTC. This sequence encodes CASSSRWRGGRRTYEQYF.

The rearrangement links TRBV7-2 to TRBJ1-5; 9 bases line up with TRBD1. Germline V gene sequence: CDR1 SGHTA, CDR2 FQGNSA. The trim removed 0 bases at V and 5 bases at J, leaving 2 bases unmatched. This CDR3 has 15 amino acids. This chain's CDR3 is CASSLAQGADQPQHF. DNA for the CDR3: TGTGCCAGCAGCTTAGCACAGGGGGCCGATCAGCCCCAGCATTTT.

This rearrangement joins TRBV7-2 to TRBJ2-4; D is undetermined. V was trimmed by 1 base and J by 0 bases, leaving 10 bases between them. CDR1 and CDR2 (germline): SGHTA, FQGNSA. The CDR3 has 16 amino acids. Written as DNA, the CDR3 is TGTGCCAGCAGCTTAGTAGCCCTTGGAGCCAAAAACATTCAGTACTTC. It translates to CASSLVALGAKNIQYF.

Only a few counts were recorded for this clonotype. This chain links TRBV12-3 or TRBV12-4 with TRBJ1-5; 10 positions match TRBD1. Germline trimming cut 0 bases from V and 6 bases from J; bases unmatched to any gene: 5. The CDR3 extends over 16 amino acids. CDR3: CASSLARDRGFQPQHF. The CDR3 DNA sequence: TGTGCCAGCAGTTTAGCTCGGGACAGGGGTTTTCAGCCCCAGCATTTT.

This clonotype was detected many times. This chain links TRBV5-1 with TRBJ2-7; D might be TRBD1 (6 bases). V was clipped by 4 bases and J by 5 bases, with 13 bases between them. The CDR3 has 13 amino acids. Per the germline V gene, CDR1 is SGHRS and CDR2 is YFSETQ. The CDR3 DNA reads TGCGCCAGCAGCGCCCAGGGGTCCCACGAGCAGTACTTC. Protein: CASSAQGSHEQYF.